The clone carrying this TCR beta chain was recorded a few times. TCR beta cDNA was made from 450 to 600 ng total RNA with a constant-region primer. Each TCR beta library was derived from three nested multiplex PCR rounds that employed slightly modified ARM-PCR. Amplification in the first two PCR rounds was performed using TRBV1-TRBV30 forward primers and a C-beta reverse primer for approximately 10 cycles each. One entry per CDR3 protein, called by TCRdb with MiXCR from the multiplex PCR reads. The sample contains approximately 320,000 distinct CDR3 sequences, roughly three fifths of which appear only once. The data stem from a study of tumor-infiltrating lymphocytes in primary liver carcinoma. Per germline, CDR1 SQVTM and CDR2 ANQGSEA. The CDR3 extends over 13 amino acids. V shed 4 bases and J 5 bases; nucleotides not matched to a gene: 6. Germline DNA was also extracted, and blood RNA was taken from unsorted whole blood.

Source material: peripheral blood. V usage is TRBV29-1 and J usage is TRBJ2-7; TRBD2 matches at 9 bases. The receptor was isolated from a woman aged 25 to 39 with primary liver carcinoma and hepatitis B virus infection. The CDR3 DNA reads as TGCAGCGTTGGGCGGGAGGGCCTCGACGAGCAGTACTTC. Translating it yields CSVGREGLDEQYF.